This TCR beta chain was recovered during a study of tumor-infiltrating lymphocytes in primary liver carcinoma. Unsorted whole blood yielded blood RNA, and germline DNA was extracted as well. The germline V gene encodes CDR1 SEHNR and CDR2 FQNEAQ (reference sequence). The CDR3 is made up of 15 amino acids. Trimming took 1 base from V and 2 from J, leaving 10 bases between them. TCR beta cDNA was reverse-transcribed from about 500 ng of total RNA. The reaction used a constant-region primer and ProtoScript II reverse transcriptase. Nested multiplex PCR, run for three rounds with slightly modified ARM-PCR, yielded TCR beta libraries. Amplification in the first two PCR rounds was performed using TRBV1-TRBV30 forward primers and a C-beta reverse primer for around 9 cycles each. In TCRdb, the multiplex PCR reads were re-called with MiXCR into one record per CDR3 protein. The table includes 300,000 to 400,000 distinct CDR3 sequences, 65% detected once.

Sequencing input: peripheral blood. V gene TRBV7-9 combines with J gene TRBJ2-3; TRBD1 is a possible D gene (5 bases). This TCR was recovered from a man aged 40-50 years with primary liver carcinoma and hepatitis B virus infection. The CDR3, as DNA: TGTGCCAGCAGCTTAGTCGACAGTAACACAGATACGCAGTATTTT. As protein: CASSLVDSNTDTQYF.